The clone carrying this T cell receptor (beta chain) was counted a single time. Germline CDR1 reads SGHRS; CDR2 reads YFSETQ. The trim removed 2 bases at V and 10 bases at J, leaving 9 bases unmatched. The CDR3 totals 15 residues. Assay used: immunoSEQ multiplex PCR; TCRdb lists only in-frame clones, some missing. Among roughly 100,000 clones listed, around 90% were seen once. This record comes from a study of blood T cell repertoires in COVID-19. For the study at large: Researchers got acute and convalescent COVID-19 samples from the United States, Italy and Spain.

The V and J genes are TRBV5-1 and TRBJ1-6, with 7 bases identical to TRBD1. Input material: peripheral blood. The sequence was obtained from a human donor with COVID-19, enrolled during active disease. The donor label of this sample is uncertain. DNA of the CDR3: TGCGCCAGCAGCTTTGGGACAGCGGAAGGCTCACCCCTCCACTTT. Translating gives CASSFGTAEGSPLHF.